One sample yielded the 2 T cell receptor beta chains listed below, sequenced in a study of shared clonotypes between healthy human individuals. Clones were sequenced by immunoSEQ multiplex PCR, and TCRdb holds only the in-frame ones, with some missing. The table records 2 million to 2.5 million clones, nearly 97% of them present only once. Sequences were obtained from naive CD4+ T cells sorted from blood. Subset in this sample: CD45RA+ positively selected. The receptors here all came from a man younger than 35 in good health.

V is TRBV10-3 and J is TRBJ2-3, with D unresolved. This CDR3 region has 12 residues. Between the trimmed V and J ends, which lost 8 bases and 0 bases, there was a span of 6 bases. Germline-derived CDR1 and CDR2 are ENHRY and SYGVKD. CDR3 residues: CAIRASTDTQYF. CDR3 coding DNA: TGTGCCATCCGAGCGAGCACAGATACGCAGTATTTT.

The rearrangement links TRBV5-1 to TRBJ2-1; 9 bases are shared with TRBD2. The CDR3 has 15 residues. The trim removed 0 bases at V and 6 bases at J, leaving 4 bases unmatched. In germline, CDR1 is SGHRS, CDR2 YFSETQ. The CDR3 spells CASSLASSGINEQFF. As DNA, the CDR3 is TGCGCCAGCAGCTTGGCGTCTAGCGGGATCAATGAGCAGTTCTTC.